This TCR beta chain was recorded in a study of blood T cell repertoires in COVID-19. Study at large: Samples representing acute and convalescent COVID-19 were sourced from the United States, Italy and Spain.

Here immunoSEQ multiplex PCR was the method, and the copy in TCRdb shows in-frame clones only, minus some. The sample contains roughly 350,000 clones, more than 85% of which appear only once. V lost 4 bases, J lost 5 bases, and 3 bases stayed unmatched. The V gene's germline CDR1 is KGHSH and CDR2 LQKENI. The CDR3 contains 15 residues. Enrolled through a virtual design, the participants were between 18 and 89 years of age and came from 24 US areas. The clonotype was recovered from a woman younger than 45 who had recovered from COVID-19. The chain employs TRBV18 and TRBJ1-5, with 12 bases fitting TRBD1. What was sequenced was PBMCs or T cells enriched from blood (not recorded which). The CDR3: CASSLGQGADQPQHF. CDR3 in DNA: TGTGCCAGCTCACTGGGACAGGGGGCCGATCAGCCCCAGCATTTT. The full variable domain, rest sourced from reference TRBV18 and TRBJ1-5, is NAGVMQNPRHLVRRRGQEARLRCSPMKGHSHVYWYRQLPEEGLKFMVYLQKENIIDESGMPKERFSAEFPKEGPSILRIQQVVRGDSAAYFCASSLGQGADQPQHFGDGTRLSIL.